These 30 T cell receptor beta chains were all obtained from the same sample, sequenced in a study of T-cell reconstitution after alpha-beta-depleted transplantation in children. Unique molecular identifiers featured in how the TCRbeta library was prepared. Each CDR3 protein gets one entry after TCRdb re-called the PCR reads with MiXCR. The data contain fewer than 550,000 distinct CDR3 sequences, about 10% of them seen just once; the ten biggest clones take up about 15%. The sequenced sample was PBMCs, mostly from graft donor cells, obtained 180 days after TCRalphabeta/CD19-depleted stem cell transplant. The receptors come from a female patient aged 2 to 10 who had a stem cell transplant for aplastic anemia, so the T cells may come from the graft donor.

The rearrangement uses TRBV5-1 and TRBJ2-3, with 8 bases matching TRBD2. Trimming removed 0 bases from V and 4 bases from J; junction bases left unmatched: 7. Germline V gives CDR1 SGHRS, CDR2 YFSETQ. The CDR3 sequence is 16 residues long. The CDR3 DNA sequence: TGCGCCAGCAGCTTGGCCATAGGACTAGCAGCAGATACGCAGTATTTT. Amino acids: CASSLAIGLAADTQYF.

The rearrangement links TRBV7-8 to TRBJ2-1; no definite D call. This CDR3 has 13 amino acids. V was shortened by 1 base and J by 6 bases, with 7 bases between the two germline ends. Germline CDR1 SGHVS, CDR2 FQNEAQ. The CDR3 reads CASSLVISNEQFF. The CDR3 DNA sequence: TGTGCCAGCAGCTTAGTTATAAGCAATGAGCAGTTCTTC.

This clonotype was seen a few times. The V and J genes are TRBV20-1 and TRBJ2-7; D is unclear. Germline V CDR1 and CDR2: DFQATT, SNEGSKA (reference sequence). The CDR3 runs 12 residues. V gave up 4 bases and J gave up 2 bases, with 9 bases separating them. The CDR3 bases are TGCAGTGCTATAGAAGGGCCCTACGAGCAGTACTTC. It yields the protein CSAIEGPYEQYF.

The chain couples TRBV7-9 to TRBJ2-1; D gene uncertain. V was cut by 2 bases and J by 9 bases, with 20 bases left in between. Germline lookup yields CDR1 SEHNR and CDR2 FQNEAQ (reference sequence). The CDR3 covers 16 residues. The CDR3 sequence: CASSLFSSPGSGEQFF. The CDR3, as DNA: TGTGCCAGCAGCTTATTCTCGAGCCCAGGCTCGGGTGAGCAGTTCTTC.

This clonotype showed up just a few times. The genes are TRBV27 and TRBJ2-1; 9 bases are shared with TRBD2. Trimming at V came to 0 bases and at J to 9 bases, leaving 12 bases not matched to a gene. The germline V gene has CDR1 MNHEY and CDR2 SMNVEV (reference sequence). CDR3 length: 17 amino acids. CDR3 sequence (DNA): TGTGCCAGCAGTTTATCGTATGGCGGGAGGGCCCGCGTTGAGCAGTTCTTC. The encoded protein is CASSLSYGGRARVEQFF.

V gene TRBV14 combines with J gene TRBJ2-5, with D unresolved. The V end was cut by 2 bases, the J end by 5 bases, with 12 bases between. CDR1 and CDR2 (germline): SGHDN, FVKESK. CDR3 length: 14 amino acids. CDR3 loop: CASSQKDWVETQYF. Here the CDR3 DNA reads TGTGCCAGCAGCCAAAAAGACTGGGTGGAGACCCAGTACTTC.

The V gene is TRBV29-1, the J gene TRBJ1-2; D might be TRBD1 (5 bases). V was cut by 8 bases and J by 1 base, with 11 bases left in between. Germline V gene lookup returns CDR1 SQVTM and CDR2 ANQGSEA. CDR3 size: 12 residues. CDR3: CSYERGNYGYTF. CDR3 bases: TGCAGCTATGAGAGGGGTAACTATGGCTACACCTTC.

Only a few counts were recorded for this clonotype. The chain has TRBV29-1 and TRBJ1-1; 11 positions agree with TRBD1. Germline V gene lookup returns CDR1 SQVTM and CDR2 ANQGSEA. The CDR3 has 16 amino acids. V dropped 4 bases and J dropped 6; count of bases not matched to a gene: 13. In DNA form, the CDR3 reads TGCAGCGTTGGCGGACAGGGGGCGATTCAGGGCCCTGAAGCTTTCTTT. Translating gives CSVGGQGAIQGPEAFF.

This clonotype was counted ten times or more. This chain uses TRBV6-2 or TRBV6-3 with TRBJ2-7, with D possibly being TRBD1 (5 bases). With 4 bases removed from V and 1 base from J, the gap between germline ends came to 8 bases. The length of the CDR3 is 13 residues. Germline loops: CDR1 MNHEY, CDR2 SVGEGT. The CDR3 spells CASSSDRSYEQYV. As DNA, the CDR3 is TGTGCCAGCAGTTCCGACAGATCCTACGAGCAGTACGTC.

The V and J genes are TRBV5-1 and TRBJ2-5; D may be TRBD2 (5 bases). Trimming took 0 bases from V and 2 from J, leaving 11 bases between them. This CDR3 has 15 residues. CDR1 and CDR2 (germline): SGHRS, YFSETQ. The CDR3 here is CASSLVSGVQETQYF. DNA of the CDR3: TGCGCCAGCAGCTTGGTATCCGGGGTGCAAGAGACCCAGTACTTC.

This clonotype was counted between two and nine times. This chain joins TRBV20-1 and TRBJ1-1, with a possible D match to TRBD1 (5 bases). Trimming shortened V by 6 bases and J by 4 bases, and 24 bases separated the two germline ends. Germline V gene sequence: CDR1 DFQATT, CDR2 SNEGSKA (reference sequence). The CDR3 has 16 residues. DNA of the CDR3: TGCAGTGCAACTGGGGGTATTGGGTCGCGTGGCACTGAAGCTTTCTTT. This sequence encodes CSATGGIGSRGTEAFF.

The table lists this clonotype with a few counts. This chain joins TRBV2 and TRBJ2-3; 8 bases agree with TRBD2. V was pared by 4 bases and J by 0 bases, with 0 bases of the junction left unmatched. CDR1 is SNHLY and CDR2 is FYNNEI in the germline V gene. This CDR3 region has 14 residues. CDR3 protein: CASSGLASTDTQYF. The CDR3 DNA follows: TGTGCCAGCAGTGGACTAGCGAGCACAGATACGCAGTATTTT. The whole variable domain, remainder taken from reference TRBV2 and TRBJ2-3, is EPEVTQTPSHQVTQMGQEVILRCVPISNHLYFYWYRQILGQKVEFLVSFYNNEISEKSEIFDDQFSVERPDGSNFTLKIRSTKLEDSAMYFCASSGLASTDTQYFGPGTRLTVL.

The chain recombines TRBV7-8 with TRBJ2-7, with D maybe TRBD1 (6 bases). The V end lost 5 bases, the J end lost 4 bases, and 15 bases lay between the germline ends. The germline CDR1 and CDR2 sequences are SGHVS and FQNEAQ. The CDR3 has 14 amino acids. CDR3 nucleotides: TGTGCCAGCAGCGATAGGACAGATTTGTACGAGCAGTACTTC. Translation: CASSDRTDLYEQYF.

This clonotype was observed a handful of times. The chain is built from TRBV20-1 and TRBJ2-1, with D perhaps TRBD2 (6 bases). Trimming left V 5 bases short and J 1 base short, with 15 bases between. CDR1 DFQATT and CDR2 SNEGSKA come from the germline V gene (reference sequence). The CDR3 covers 15 residues. CDR3 region: CSASRDSLSYNEQFF. The CDR3 nucleotides read TGCAGTGCTTCAAGGGACTCGTTATCCTACAATGAGCAGTTCTTC.

The V gene is TRBV27, the J gene TRBJ2-7; 14 bases line up with TRBD2. Germline values: CDR1 MNHEY, CDR2 SMNVEV (reference sequence). J gave up 4 bases and V 10 bases, and 3 bases lay outside the gene matches. CDR3 length equals 13 residues. CDR3 DNA sequence: TGTGCCACCCGGACTAGCGGGAGGTACGAGCAGTACTTC. It yields the protein CATRTSGRYEQYF.

The chain links TRBV12-3 or TRBV12-4 to TRBJ2-1, with 11 bases aligning to TRBD2. With V trimmed by 8 bases and J by 7 bases, 7 bases remained unmatched. The CDR3 runs to 14 residues. CDR3 region: CASSIAGGPNEQFF. DNA for the CDR3: TGTGCCAGCTCTATAGCGGGAGGGCCGAATGAGCAGTTCTTC.

A word on this clonotype: Since a much larger clone is just one base distant, this may be a read error. V usage is TRBV3-1 and J usage is TRBJ2-3; 7 bases are a match to TRBD1. The length of the CDR3 is 18 residues. Germline V CDR1 and CDR2: LGHDT, YNNKEL (reference sequence). The CDR3 DNA is TGTGCCAGCTGCCAAGTTGGCCCGGGACAGTATAACACAGATACGCAGTATTTT. Translation: CASCQVGPGQYNTDTQYF.

This clonotype was observed a few times. The chain links TRBV4-1 to TRBJ2-7; 9 bases are a match to TRBD2. From germline, CDR1 is MGHRA and CDR2 YSYEKL. The V gene end was trimmed by 0 bases and the J gene end by 0 bases; junction bases not matched to a gene: 6. This CDR3 spans 17 amino acids. CDR3 loop: CASSQDLSGRSSYEQYV. Here the CDR3 DNA reads TGCGCCAGCAGCCAAGATCTGAGCGGGAGGAGCTCCTACGAGCAGTACGTC.

The chain recombines TRBV7-9 with TRBJ2-5, with TRBD1 as a possible D gene (6 bases). From germline, CDR1 is SEHNR and CDR2 FQNEAQ (reference sequence). The CDR3 length is 14 residues. V lost 2 bases to trimming and J lost 2 bases, with 9 bases between them. Written as DNA, the CDR3 is TGTGCCAGCAGCTTATTGACAGGTCAAGAGACCCAGTACTTC. This sequence encodes CASSLLTGQETQYF.

The chain uses TRBV6-1 and TRBJ1-4; D is ambiguous. The CDR3 extends over 15 amino acids. V was shortened by 5 bases and J by 5 bases, with 15 bases between the two germline ends. From germline, CDR1 is MNHNS and CDR2 SASEGT. CDR3 protein: CASSPVSGFNEKLFF. CDR3 sequence (DNA): TGTGCCAGCAGTCCGGTTTCCGGCTTCAATGAAAAACTGTTTTTT.

This clonotype was detected a few times. The chain combines TRBV10-3 with TRBJ2-1; 9 nucleotides align to TRBD2. V gave up 2 bases and J gave up 9 bases; unmatched junction bases: 20. The CDR3 has 19 amino acids. The germline gives CDR1 ENHRY, CDR2 SYGVKD. The CDR3 loop reads CAISEGSSFGLAGLVEQFF. CDR3 DNA sequence: TGTGCCATCAGTGAGGGTTCATCATTCGGCCTAGCGGGATTGGTTGAGCAGTTCTTC.

This clonotype was seen a few times. The chain recombines TRBV7-3 with TRBJ2-3, with 8 positions matching TRBD2. Germline CDR1 SGHTA, CDR2 FQGTGA. The CDR3 sequence is 18 residues long. Trimming cost V 1 base and J 0 bases; bases outside gene matches: 9. CDR3 residues: CASSLKFFGGRSTDTQYF. The CDR3 DNA reads as TGTGCCAGCAGCTTAAAGTTTTTCGGCGGGAGGAGCACAGATACGCAGTATTTT.

The rearrangement uses TRBV6-2 or TRBV6-3 and TRBJ2-1; D is undetermined. The CDR3 has 11 residues. Between the trimmed V and J ends, which lost 7 bases and 8 bases, there was a span of 9 bases. The germline V gene encodes CDR1 MNHEY and CDR2 SVGEGT. The CDR3 nucleotides read TGTGCCAGCACCCCCGGCCATGAGCAGTTCTTC. Protein sequence: CASTPGHEQFF.

This clonotype was counted ten times or more. The J gene is TRBJ2-1, the V gene TRBV7-8; 7 nucleotides match TRBD2. V lost 5 bases and J lost 6; bases outside the gene matches: 10. CDR1 SGHVS and CDR2 FQNEAQ come from the germline V gene. The CDR3 sequence is 15 residues long. The CDR3 region is CASSLLRLAVNEQFF. CDR3 DNA: TGTGCCAGCAGCCTACTCCGGCTAGCGGTCAATGAGCAGTTCTTC.

The chain joins TRBV12-3 or TRBV12-4 to TRBJ2-1; D is undetermined. The CDR3 has 20 amino acids. Trimming pared 3 bases from V and 0 bases from J, leaving 24 bases between. CDR3 sequence: CASSLPLEIAKVSSYNEQFF. Here the CDR3 DNA reads TGTGCCAGCAGTTTGCCCCTGGAGATAGCCAAAGTCAGCTCCTACAATGAGCAGTTCTTC.

This clonotype showed up many times. The chain carries TRBV20-1 and TRBJ1-5, with TRBD1 as a possible D gene (6 bases). The V end lost 2 bases, the J end lost 1 base, and 15 bases lay between the germline ends. The CDR3 covers 16 residues. CDR1 is DFQATT, CDR2 SNEGSKA, per germline (reference sequence). The CDR3 sequence is CSARTGAGASNQPQHF. CDR3 DNA sequence: TGCAGTGCTAGAACGGGGGCAGGGGCGAGCAATCAGCCCCAGCATTTT.

The chain employs TRBV15 and TRBJ2-1; D possibly corresponds to TRBD1 (5 bases). The CDR3 has 14 amino acids. Germline CDR1 is LNHNV and CDR2 is YYDKDF (reference sequence). V was clipped by 7 bases and J by 4 bases, with 14 bases between them. The CDR3 sequence: CATTQTAIYNEQFF. CDR3 nucleotide sequence: TGTGCCACCACCCAGACAGCGATATACAATGAGCAGTTCTTC.

The chain has TRBV12-3 or TRBV12-4 and TRBJ2-7; 9 nucleotides align to TRBD2. The CDR3 extends over 17 amino acids. V lost 4 bases, J lost 3 bases, and 13 bases stayed unmatched. The CDR3 loop is CASSSTSGSTPYYEQYV. The CDR3 DNA reads TGTGCCAGCAGTTCGACTAGCGGTTCCACCCCGTACTACGAGCAGTACGTC.

The sample holds a few counts of this clonotype. The chain recombines TRBV20-1 with TRBJ1-1, with D maybe TRBD1 (5 bases). The germline V and J ends were trimmed by 1 base and 0 bases, with 6 bases remaining between them. The germline V gene encodes CDR1 DFQATT and CDR2 SNEGSKA (reference sequence). This CDR3 is 13 amino acids long. This chain's CDR3 is CSARAGVNTEAFF. CDR3 nucleotides: TGCAGTGCTAGAGCGGGGGTGAACACTGAAGCTTTCTTT.

This chain connects TRBV30 to TRBJ1-2; possibly TRBD1 for D (5 bases). The V end lost 4 bases, the J end lost 9 bases, and 18 bases lay between the germline ends. Germline-derived CDR1 and CDR2 are GTSNPN and SVGIG (reference sequence). This CDR3 spans 13 amino acids. DNA for the CDR3: TGTGCCTGGATGCTGGGGCCGCTTCGGCGCTACACCTTC. It yields the protein CAWMLGPLRRYTF.